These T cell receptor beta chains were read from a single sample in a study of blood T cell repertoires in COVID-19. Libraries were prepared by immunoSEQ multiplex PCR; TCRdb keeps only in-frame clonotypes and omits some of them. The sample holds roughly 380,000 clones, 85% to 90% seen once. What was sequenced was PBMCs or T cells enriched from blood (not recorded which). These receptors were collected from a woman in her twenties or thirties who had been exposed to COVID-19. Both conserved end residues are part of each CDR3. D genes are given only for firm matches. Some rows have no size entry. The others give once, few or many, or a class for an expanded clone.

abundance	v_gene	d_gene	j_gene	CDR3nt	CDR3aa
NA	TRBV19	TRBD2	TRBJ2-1	TGTGCCAGTAGTAAAGGACTAGTTCGTCAGATCTTC	CASSKGLVRQIF
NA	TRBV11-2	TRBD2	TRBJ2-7	TGTGCCAGCAGCCGCGGGACTAGCATGGGAAACTACGAGCAGTACTTC	CASSRGTSMGNYEQYF
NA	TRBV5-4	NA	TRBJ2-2	TGTGCCAGCAGCTTGGCCCGAGGTATCTCGAACACCGGGGAGCTGTTTTTT	CASSLARGISNTGELFF
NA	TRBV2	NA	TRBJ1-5	TGTGCCAGCAGGACGAGGGACAATGTCGGTCAGCCCCAGCATTTT	CASRTRDNVGQPQHF
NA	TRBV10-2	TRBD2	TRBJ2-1	TGCGCCAGCAGTGATTGGGCGACTAGCGGGGCAGACAATGAGCAGTTCTTC	CASSDWATSGADNEQFF
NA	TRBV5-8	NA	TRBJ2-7	TGTGCCAGCAGCTCACAGGAGAACTCCTACGAGCAGTACTTC	CASSSQENSYEQYF
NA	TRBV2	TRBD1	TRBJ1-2	TGTGCCAGCAGCGTTACAGGGGTCGACTATGGCTACACCTTC	CASSVTGVDYGYTF
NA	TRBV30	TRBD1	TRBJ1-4	TGTGCCTCTAACAGACAGGGGGCGCGTGAAAAACTGTTTTTT	CASNRQGAREKLFF
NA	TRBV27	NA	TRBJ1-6	TGTGCCACACAGATACAAGGGGGAAATTCACCCCTCCACTTT	CATQIQGGNSPLHF
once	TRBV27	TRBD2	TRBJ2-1	TGTGCCAGCAGTTTCGCGCCTAGCGGGATGGGTGAGCAGTTCTTC	CASSFAPSGMGEQFF
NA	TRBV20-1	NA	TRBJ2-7	TGCAGTGCTAACAGGGTCAGCGAGCAGTACTTC	CSANRVSEQYF
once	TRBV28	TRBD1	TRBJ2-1	TGTGCCAGCAGTTCCGGACAGGGTTCGTACAATGAGCAGTTCTTC	CASSSGQGSYNEQFF
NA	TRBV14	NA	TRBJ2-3	TGTGCCAGCAGCCCACACAAGGGGCTAAGGACAGATACGCAGTATTTT	CASSPHKGLRTDTQYF
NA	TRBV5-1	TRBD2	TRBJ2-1	TGCGCCAGCAGCTCGGCGGCTAGCGGATCCTACAATGAGCAGTTCTTC	CASSSAASGSYNEQFF
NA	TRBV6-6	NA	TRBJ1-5	TGTGCCAGCAGTCCTTTTACGACAGGGCCCCAGCATTTT	CASSPFTTGPQHF
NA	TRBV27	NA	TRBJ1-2	TGTGCCAGCAGTTTATCGGCCTCTCAAAACTATGGCTACACCTTC	CASSLSASQNYGYTF
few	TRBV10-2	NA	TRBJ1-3	TGCGCCAGCAGTGAGTCGAGGGGGAGCCCTGGAAACACCATATATTTT	CASSESRGSPGNTIYF
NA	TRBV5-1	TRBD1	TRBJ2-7	TGCGCCAGCAGCTTGGGACAGGGGGCAAACGAGCAGTACTTC	CASSLGQGANEQYF
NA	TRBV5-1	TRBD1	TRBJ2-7	TGCGCCAGCAGCTTAACGGGACAGGGACGCCACGAGCAGTACTTC	CASSLTGQGRHEQYF
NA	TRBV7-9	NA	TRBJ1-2	TGTGCCAGCAGCTTCAATTCACAGTTTAATAACTATGGCTACACCTTC	CASSFNSQFNNYGYTF
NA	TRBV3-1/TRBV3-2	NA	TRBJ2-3	TGTGCCAGCACCCCCTCTCTAGCCCGCACAGATACGCAGTATTTT	CASTPSLARTDTQYF
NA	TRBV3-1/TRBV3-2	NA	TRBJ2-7	TGTGCCAGCAGCCCTCCTCGCGGGACCTACGAGCAGTACTTC	CASSPPRGTYEQYF
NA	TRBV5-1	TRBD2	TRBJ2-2	TGCGCCAGCAGCTTTGGGACTAGCGGGAGGCCCACCGGGGAGCTGTTTTTT	CASSFGTSGRPTGELFF
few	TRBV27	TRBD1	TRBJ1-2	TGTGCCAGCAGAACCATAGACCCAGGGGGCGCCTATGGCTACACCTTC	CASRTIDPGGAYGYTF
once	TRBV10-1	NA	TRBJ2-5	TGCGCCAGCAGTGCCGGGGGTCCCCAAGAGACCCAGTACTTC	CASSAGGPQETQYF
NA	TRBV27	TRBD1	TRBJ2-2	TGTGCCAGCAGTTTCGTGGGCAGGGGGCTTGGGAACACCGGGGAGCTGTTTTTT	CASSFVGRGLGNTGELFF
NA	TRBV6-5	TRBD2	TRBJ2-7	TGTGCCAGCAGTTACTCGGGCGCGGGAGGGCCCCACGAGCAGTACTTC	CASSYSGAGGPHEQYF
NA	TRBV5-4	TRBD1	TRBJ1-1	TGTGCCAGCAGCACCCGGGACAGGGGCACTGAAGCTTTCTTT	CASSTRDRGTEAFF
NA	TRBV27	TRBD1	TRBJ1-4	TGTGCCAGCAGCCGAGGGACAGACAATGAAAAACTGTTTTTT	CASSRGTDNEKLFF
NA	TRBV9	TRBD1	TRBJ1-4	TGTGCCAGCAGCGTAGACCCGCCAGGGGGCTCTAATGAAAAACTGTTTTTT	CASSVDPPGGSNEKLFF
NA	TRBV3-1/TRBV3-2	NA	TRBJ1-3	TGTGCCAGCAGCCCCGACGGCGGCTCTGGAAACACCATATATTTT	CASSPDGGSGNTIYF
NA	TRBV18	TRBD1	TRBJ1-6	TGTGCCAGCTCACCACCGGGACAGGGAACCTCACCCCTCCACTTT	CASSPPGQGTSPLHF
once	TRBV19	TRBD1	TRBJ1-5	TGTGCCAGCCTCTCGACAGGGATGAATCAGCCCCAGCATTTT	CASLSTGMNQPQHF
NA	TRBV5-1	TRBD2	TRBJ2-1	TGCGCCAGCATCGGGGGGAGCTCCTACAATGAGCAGTTCTTC	CASIGGSSYNEQFF
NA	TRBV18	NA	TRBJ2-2	TGTGCCAGCTCCGAGGCTGCGAACACCGGGGAGCTGTTTTTT	CASSEAANTGELFF
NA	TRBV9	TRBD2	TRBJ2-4	TGTGCCAGCAGCGCGGGCCTAGCGGGAGTAGACGTCCTAGCCAAAAACATTCAGTACTTC	CASSAGLAGVDVLAKNIQYF
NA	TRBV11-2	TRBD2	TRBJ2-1	TGTGCCAGCAGCCTACTAGCGGGAGGATCCAATGAGCAGTTCTTC	CASSLLAGGSNEQFF
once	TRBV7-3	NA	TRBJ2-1	TGTGCCAGCAGCTTAACTAGCGGAGCGTACAATGAGCAGTTCTTC	CASSLTSGAYNEQFF
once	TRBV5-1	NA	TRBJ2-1	TGCGCCAGCAGCCCCGGACAGTTAATCAATGAGCAGTTCTTC	CASSPGQLINEQFF
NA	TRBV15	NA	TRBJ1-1	TGTGCCACCAGCAGGCCCCTGGGCTTTAGGACTGAAGCTTTCTTT	CATSRPLGFRTEAFF
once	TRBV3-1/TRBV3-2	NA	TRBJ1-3	TGTGCCAGCAGCCAAGTTTCAGGAACAACGGGAAACACCATATATTTT	CASSQVSGTTGNTIYF
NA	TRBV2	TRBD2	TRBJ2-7	TGTGCCAGCAGGACCGGGACTAGCGGGAGGGCCTCGACGTACGAGCAGTACTTC	CASRTGTSGRASTYEQYF